Included here is one TCR beta chain sequence, with context. This entry comes from a study of shared T cell receptors in the human thymus. The V gene's germline CDR1 is LGHNT and CDR2 FRNRAP. The CDR3 extends over 13 amino acids. V shed 11 bases and J shed 5 bases, with 18 bases lying between them. The table came from immunoSEQ multiplex PCR; TCRdb's copy has only in-frame clones and leaves some out. The table has around 730,000 clones, 75% to 90% seen once; the top ten hold 0.0095% to 0.011%. These same data were also listed under a study on human thymus T cells. That work states: Corrective surgery for congenital heart defects was being performed on the healthy Finnish infants who served as donors. Corrective cardiac surgery supplied the resected thymus tissue. Thymic and blood repertoires showed apparently biased V and J gene usage. Related research found strongly overlapping thymic repertoires in unrelated individuals.

The chain couples TRBV12-5 to TRBJ1-1, with a weak D call TRBD1 (5 bases). This TCR was recovered from a girl less than two years old with a congenital heart defect. The sample taken for sequencing was thymocytes. CDR3 sequence reads: CASLLGGGTEAFF. The CDR3 region has the DNA TGTGCTTCACTACTGGGGGGTGGAACTGAAGCTTTCTTT. Using reference TRBV12-5 and TRBJ1-1 for the parts outside the CDR3, the full variable domain is DARVTQTPRHKVTEMGQEVTMRCQPILGHNTVFWYRQTMMQGLELLAYFRNRAPLDDSGMPKDRFSAEMPDATLATLKIQPSEPRDSAVYFCASLLGGGTEAFFGQGTRLTVV.